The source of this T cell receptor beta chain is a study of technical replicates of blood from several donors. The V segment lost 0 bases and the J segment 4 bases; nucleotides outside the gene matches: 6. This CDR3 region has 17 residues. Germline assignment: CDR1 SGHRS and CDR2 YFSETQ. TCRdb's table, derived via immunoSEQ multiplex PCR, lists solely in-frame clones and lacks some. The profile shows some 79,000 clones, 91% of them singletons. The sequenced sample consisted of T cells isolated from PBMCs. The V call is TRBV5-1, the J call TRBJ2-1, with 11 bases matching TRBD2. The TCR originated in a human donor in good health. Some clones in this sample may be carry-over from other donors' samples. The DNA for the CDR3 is TGCGCCAGCAGCTTGGGCAGACTAGCGGGAAATTACAATGAGCAGTTCTTC. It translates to CASSLGRLAGNYNEQFF. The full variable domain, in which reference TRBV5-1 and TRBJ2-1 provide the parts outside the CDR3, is KAGVTQTPRYLIKTRGQQVTLSCSPISGHRSVSWYQQTPGQGLQFLFEYFSETQRNKGNFPGRFSGRQFSNSRSEMNVSTLELGDSALYLCASSLGRLAGNYNEQFFGPGTRLTVL.